This T cell receptor beta chain appears in the sequencing data of a study of cytomegalovirus exposure and HLA in healthy donors. In germline, CDR1 is LGHNA, CDR2 YSLEER. V lost 0 bases and J lost 3, with 21 bases in between. This CDR3 has 18 residues. The PCR ran on 60 Vbeta and 13 Jbeta primers. The table came from immunoSEQ multiplex PCR; TCRdb's copy has only in-frame clones and leaves some out. This table holds approximately 190,000 clones, 80% found once. J is TRBJ2-7 and V is TRBV4-3; TRBD2 is a possible D gene (6 bases). This receptor was obtained from a middle-aged man in good health and CMV-seropositive. The source material was PBMCs. This CDR3 reads CASSQDYSPGSTHYEQYF. DNA for the CDR3: TGCGCCAGCAGCCAAGATTACTCCCCCGGGAGCACTCACTACGAGCAGTACTTC.